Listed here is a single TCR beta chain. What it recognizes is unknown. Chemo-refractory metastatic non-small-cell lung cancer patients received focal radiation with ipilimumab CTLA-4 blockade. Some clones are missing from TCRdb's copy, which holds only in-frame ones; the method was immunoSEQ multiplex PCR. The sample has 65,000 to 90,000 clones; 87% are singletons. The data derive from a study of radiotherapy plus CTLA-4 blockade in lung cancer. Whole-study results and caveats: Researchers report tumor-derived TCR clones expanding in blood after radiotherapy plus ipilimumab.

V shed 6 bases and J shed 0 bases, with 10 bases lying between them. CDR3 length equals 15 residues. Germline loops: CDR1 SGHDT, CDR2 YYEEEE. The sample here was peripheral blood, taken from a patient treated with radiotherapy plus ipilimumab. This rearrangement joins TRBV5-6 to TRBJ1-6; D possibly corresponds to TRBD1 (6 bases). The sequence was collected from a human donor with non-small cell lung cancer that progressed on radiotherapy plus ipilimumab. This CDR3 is CASNDRSSYNSPLHF. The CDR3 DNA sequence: TGTGCCAGCAACGACAGGAGCTCCTATAATTCACCCCTCCACTTT.